This TCR beta chain was identified in a study of cytomegalovirus exposure and HLA in healthy donors. On this clone itself: The antigen remains unidentified.

General study findings and limits: The tendency of first-cohort TCR clusters to co-occur in the 110 or so validation repertoires emerged from a later analysis.

V shed 5 bases, J shed 4 bases, and the junction held 7 bases outside the gene matches. The CDR3 extends over 15 amino acids. CDR1 LNHDA and CDR2 SQIVND come from the germline V gene (reference sequence). Generated by immunoSEQ multiplex PCR, the TCRdb table keeps only in-frame clones and is missing some. The data contain under 200,000 clones, more than 80% of them singletons. The receptor comes from a woman aged 18 to 35 in good health and CMV-seropositive. The chain employs TRBV19 and TRBJ1-4; TRBD1 agrees at 7 bases. The material sequenced was PBMCs. The CDR3 DNA reads as TGTGCCAGTAGTCACCTCCGGGACAGTAATGAAAAACTGTTTTTT. Translated: CASSHLRDSNEKLFF.